This T cell receptor (delta chain) appears in the sequencing data of a study of gamma-delta T cells after stem cell transplantation. The ends lost 1 base at V and 0 bases at J; junction bases unmatched: 26. CDR1 TSWWSYY and CDR2 QGS come from the germline V gene. The CDR3 sequence is 24 residues long. TCRdb re-called clones from the RT-PCR reads using CATT. The table includes around 12,000 delta-chain clones, less than 50% detected once. The chain carries TRDV1 and TRDJ1; 10 bases fit TRDD3. The receptor comes from a human donor. It is not recorded whose cells these are; they may come from a transplant donor. Sequencing input: gamma-delta T cells. The CDR3 DNA reads TGTGCTCTTGGGGAACAGTCTTCCTACGTTTCGAGATGGGGGATACTGGCGTACACCGATAAACTCATCTTT. Protein sequence: CALGEQSSYVSRWGILAYTDKLIF.